The clone carrying this TCR beta chain is classed as medium-sized. Its antigen is unidentified. The data originate from a study of Tregs in tolerant kidney transplant recipients. Across the study: Sorting of CD4+CD25+CD127- cells followed roughly 3-day belatacept mixed lymphocyte reactions, sometimes with roughly five-day graft donor restimulation. Sorting used antibodies to exclude donor cells.

Repertoires were generated with immunoSEQ multiplex PCR, while TCRdb's copy carries only in-frame clones and drops some. In the table there are more than 25,000 clones, about four fifths of which are singletons. The germline CDR1 and CDR2 sequences are SGHRS and YFSETQ. Deletions cut 0 bases from V and 8 bases from J, with 12 bases between. The CDR3 sequence is 14 residues long. Study outcomes and limitations: Tregs expanded with activated donor B cells seemed most donor-specific. No direct test of biological reproducibility was done here.

The receptor's source is a human donor in good health. The source material was Tregs from blood cultured with allogeneic cells. The J gene is TRBJ1-3, the V gene TRBV5-1, with no clear D. CDR3 region: CASSLGVPWDTIYF. The CDR3 DNA sequence: TGCGCCAGCAGCTTGGGAGTCCCTTGGGACACCATATATTTT.